The 13 T cell receptor beta chains given below trace back to one sample, sequenced in a study of blood T cell repertoires in COVID-19. Sequencing used immunoSEQ multiplex PCR; TCRdb keeps in-frame clones, though not all of them. The data contain 300,000 to 350,000 clones, roughly 89% of them singletons. Sequenced sample: peripheral blood. The receptor set was obtained from a woman aged 55-75 years with COVID-19, enrolled during active disease.

This clone was seen a few times. The V and J genes are TRBV7-9 and TRBJ1-5; 7 nucleotides align to TRBD1. CDR3 size: 16 residues. Germline lookup yields CDR1 SEHNR and CDR2 FQNEAQ (reference sequence). After removal of 5 bases from V and 0 bases from J, the junction contained 7 bases not matched to a gene. CDR3 region: CASSLGTANSNQPQHF. The CDR3 nucleotides are TGTGCCAGCAGCCTAGGGACAGCTAATAGCAATCAGCCCCAGCATTTT. Variable domain in full (rest from reference TRBV7-9 and TRBJ1-5): DTGVSQNPRHKITKRGQNVTFRCDPISEHNRLYWYRQTLGQGPEFLTYFQNEAQLEKSRLLSDRFSAERPKGSFSTLEIQRTEQGDSAMYLCASSLGTANSNQPQHFGDGTRLSIL.

This clone was counted once. The chain couples TRBV27 to TRBJ2-1; no reliable D call. CDR1 is MNHEY and CDR2 is SMNVEV in the germline V gene (reference sequence). The CDR3 covers 16 residues. Trimming took off 5 bases at V and 1 base at J, with 15 bases between the two ends. CDR3 nucleotide sequence: TGTGCCAGCAGTGCCTTCCCAGCGACTTCCTACAATGAGCAGTTCTTC. Protein: CASSAFPATSYNEQFF.

This clone was recorded only once. The rearrangement uses TRBV28 and TRBJ1-2; the D gene is possibly TRBD1 (5 bases). Trimming removed 4 bases from V and 8 bases from J, with 17 bases in between. Looked up from germline, CDR1 is MDHEN and CDR2 is SYDVKM. CDR3 length: 14 amino acids. The CDR3 sequence: CASSSRRGGVGYTF. CDR3 sequence (DNA): TGTGCCAGCAGTTCCCGGAGGGGAGGGGTGGGCTACACCTTC.

The J gene is TRBJ2-1, the V gene TRBV4-1; a weak D match, TRBD2 (7 bases). V was clipped by 2 bases and J by 4 bases, with 18 bases between them. Germline CDR1 is MGHRA and CDR2 is YSYEKL. The CDR3 runs to 17 residues. CDR3 in DNA: TGCGCCAGCAGCCAAAGCCCAGCGGGACATATGTACAATGAGCAGTTCTTC. This sequence encodes CASSQSPAGHMYNEQFF.

The genes are TRBV27 and TRBJ1-5; 10 positions match TRBD1. With V trimmed by 7 bases and J by 0 bases, 12 bases remained unmatched. The germline gives CDR1 MNHEY, CDR2 SMNVEV (reference sequence). The CDR3 sequence is 18 residues long. The CDR3 reads CASNPGWDRGYSNQPQHF. CDR3 sequence (DNA): TGTGCCAGCAACCCCGGCTGGGACAGGGGTTATAGCAATCAGCCCCAGCATTTT.

The rearrangement uses TRBV10-3 and TRBJ2-7, with 8 bases fitting TRBD2. The V segment lost 5 bases and the J segment 3 bases; nucleotides outside the gene matches: 9. The germline gives CDR1 ENHRY, CDR2 SYGVKD. The CDR3 loop spans 15 amino acids. CDR3 nucleotide sequence: TGTGCCATCAGTCCGGGGGGGTCAACCTACTACGAGCAGTACTTC. It specifies CAISPGGSTYYEQYF.

This clone is a singleton in its sample. The CDR3 DNA reads TGTGCCAGCAATCGTTTTGGCTACACCTTC. Its protein is CASNRFGYTF. The chain combines TRBV28 with TRBJ1-2; no definite D call. This CDR3 has 10 residues. Germline V lookup: CDR1 MDHEN, CDR2 SYDVKM. Trimming removed 7 bases at V and 7 bases at J, with 7 bases between.

In the case of this clone: This same CDR3 is encoded by further DNA sequences in the sample. The V gene is TRBV6-5, the J gene TRBJ1-6; D not resolved. V was trimmed by 6 bases and J by 0 bases, leaving 6 bases between them. This CDR3 is built from 14 residues. The germline V gene has CDR1 MNHEY and CDR2 SVGAGI. CDR3 loop: CASRTGSYNSPLHF. In DNA form, the CDR3 reads TGTGCCAGCAGGACGGGCTCCTATAATTCACCCCTCCACTTT.

The chain has TRBV4-1 and TRBJ2-1, with D possibly matching TRBD1 (6 bases). V was pared by 4 bases and J by 10 bases, with 14 bases between. Germline assignment: CDR1 MGHRA and CDR2 YSYEKL. This CDR3 spans 13 amino acids. The DNA for the CDR3 is TGCGCCAGCAGCCTCCTTTGGACAGAAGAGCAGTTCTTC. Its translation: CASSLLWTEEQFF.

This chain links TRBV15 with TRBJ1-5; the D gene is possibly TRBD1 (6 bases). The CDR3 sequence is 15 residues long. The germline V and J ends were trimmed by 6 bases and 0 bases, with 12 bases remaining between them. Germline assignment: CDR1 LNHNV and CDR2 YYDKDF (reference sequence). CDR3 nucleotide sequence: TGTGCCACCAGAGGGGGAATAAATAGCAATCAGCCCCAGCATTTT. Its translation is CATRGGINSNQPQHF.

The table lists this clone with a count of one. The rearrangement joins TRBV4-2 to TRBJ2-2, with 13 bases matching TRBD2. There are 16 residues in the CDR3. Germline V CDR1 and CDR2: LGHNA, YNFKEQ. Trimming cost V 4 bases and J 6 bases; bases outside gene matches: 5. CDR3: CASSRVGTSGAGELFF. The CDR3 nucleotides are TGTGCCAGCAGCCGAGTAGGGACTAGCGGGGCCGGGGAGCTGTTTTTT.

The chain employs TRBV12-3 or TRBV12-4 and TRBJ1-5, with D hard to call. Trimming pared 4 bases from V and 5 bases from J, leaving 3 bases between. The CDR3 consists of 11 residues. The CDR3 DNA is TGTGCCAGCAGTTCCGATCAGCCCCAGCATTTT. This sequence encodes CASSSDQPQHF.

The gene calls are TRBV5-1 and TRBJ2-5; 7 nucleotides agree with TRBD1. Trimming cost V 4 bases and J 2 bases; bases outside gene matches: 8. The CDR3 spans 15 residues. The germline gives CDR1 SGHRS, CDR2 YFSETQ. The CDR3 spells CASSPAPGQQETQYF. The CDR3 coding sequence is TGCGCCAGCAGCCCCGCACCGGGACAGCAAGAGACCCAGTACTTC.